Sequencing of this TCR beta chain was carried out in a study of blood T cell repertoires in COVID-19. About the study: Whether acute or convalescent, the COVID-19 samples came from the United States, Italy and Spain. Sources were T cells, B-cell-depleted T cells, or PBMCs; the material itself was cDNA or gDNA.

CDR3 length equals 13 residues. Germline CDR1 reads SNHLY; CDR2 reads FYNNEI. Trimming stripped 8 bases from V and 0 bases from J, with 10 bases between. Original handling: Reference gene primer amplification yielded estimated nucleated cell counts. Measured with immunoSEQ multiplex PCR; TCRdb has only the in-frame clones, and not every one. The V and J calls and clone size are taken from that table; D and trimming were inferred from the DNA. In the table there are 280,000 or so clones, approximately 88% of which are singletons. The V gene is TRBV2, the J gene TRBJ1-1; D perhaps matches TRBD1 (5 bases). Sample: peripheral blood. The clonotype was recovered from a woman in her 30s who had recovered from COVID-19. The CDR3 is CASPRALNTEAFF. CDR3 bases: TGTGCCAGCCCCAGGGCCCTGAACACTGAAGCTTTCTTT.